This paragraph reports one T cell receptor beta chain. Original data processing: Nucleated cell counts were estimated from reference gene primer amplification. Sequencing used immunoSEQ multiplex PCR; TCRdb keeps in-frame clones, though not all of them. That table gives V, J and clone size, and the DNA gave D and trimming. The repertoire includes under 350,000 clones, 89% of them detected once, and approximately 1.5% sits in the top ten. Participant-reported clinical history was the basis for cohort assignment. The CDR3 loop spans 13 amino acids. Unmatched junction bases numbered 6, after V lost 6 bases and J lost 8 bases. The germline V gene has CDR1 ENHRY and CDR2 SYGVKD. This sample is drawn from a study of blood T cell repertoires in COVID-19. Study in general: Samples came from the United States, Italy and Spain, spanning acute and convalescent COVID-19. The analysed material was cDNA or gDNA that came from T cells, B-cell-depleted T cells, or PBMCs.

This sequence joins TRBV10-3 and TRBJ1-3, with 8 nucleotides matching TRBD1. Sequenced input: PBMCs or T cells enriched from blood (not recorded which). The receptor comes from a woman in her 40s who had recovered from COVID-19. CDR3 DNA: TGTGCCATCAGGGACAGGGATCATGACACCATATATTTT. Translated: CAIRDRDHDTIYF.